These 27 T cell receptor beta chains share one sample of origin, sequenced in a study of PD-L1 blockade in urothelial cancer. The method was immunoSEQ multiplex PCR; TCRdb's version includes in-frame clones alone and lacks a portion of them. The profile shows around 29,000 clones, approximately 80% of them singletons. Time point reported: peripheral blood 6 weeks after treatment start. Sequencing used PBMCs, obtained around atezolizumab (anti-PD-L1) treatment. All receptors derive from a man in his 70s with urothelial cancer.

The rearrangement links TRBV4-3 to TRBJ1-4, with TRBD1 matching over 9 bases. Per the germline V gene, CDR1 is LGHNA and CDR2 is YSLEER. V was pared by 3 bases and J by 3 bases, with 5 bases of the junction left unmatched. The CDR3 is made up of 16 amino acids. The CDR3 region has the DNA TGCGCCAGCAGCCAGGTCCGGGACAGGGCTAATGAAAAACTGTTTTTT. Translation: CASSQVRDRANEKLFF.

This chain joins TRBV29-1 and TRBJ1-5; possibly TRBD1 for D (6 bases). CDR3 size: 15 residues. Looked up from germline, CDR1 is SQVTM and CDR2 is ANQGSEA. Deletions cut 7 bases from V and 2 bases from J, with 18 bases between. In nucleotides, the CDR3 is TGCAGCGCCCCGGCTCCAGGGGTTGGCAATCAGCCCCAGCATTTT. Translated: CSAPAPGVGNQPQHF.

The J gene is TRBJ1-5, the V gene TRBV19; 9 bases map to TRBD1. From germline, CDR1 is LNHDA and CDR2 SQIVND (reference sequence). CDR3 size: 16 residues. Trimming took 6 bases from V and 2 from J; bases not matched to a gene: 8. This chain's CDR3 is CASSTTGGFGNQPQHF. The DNA of the CDR3 is TGTGCCAGTAGCACGACAGGGGGGTTTGGCAATCAGCCCCAGCATTTT.

The chain employs TRBV30 and TRBJ1-6; tentatively, D is TRBD1 (6 bases). This CDR3 has 13 amino acids. The V gene's germline CDR1 is GTSNPN and CDR2 SVGIG (reference sequence). Trimming left V 4 bases short and J 7 bases short, with 11 bases between. The CDR3 DNA follows: TGTGCCTGGACGGCACAGGGAAATTCACCCCTCCACTTT. Translating it yields CAWTAQGNSPLHF.

The chain combines TRBV6-5 with TRBJ2-2; TRBD1 is a possible D gene (5 bases). Germline V CDR1 and CDR2: MNHEY, SVGAGI. Trimming took off 7 bases at V and 0 bases at J, with 12 bases between the two ends. This CDR3 contains 15 residues. In DNA, the CDR3 is TGTGCCAGCACCCAAGGACACCCGAACACCGGGGAGCTGTTTTTT. Protein product: CASTQGHPNTGELFF.

CDR3 nucleotides: TGTGCCAGCAGTGACAGGGGCCAGAGGGGAACTGAAGCTTTCTTT. Translation gives CASSDRGQRGTEAFF. V and J are TRBV6-1 and TRBJ1-1, with TRBD1 as a possible D gene (6 bases). Deletions cut 3 bases from V and 5 bases from J, with 16 bases between. The germline CDR1 and CDR2 sequences are MNHNS and SASEGT. The CDR3 sequence is 15 residues long.

The rearrangement uses TRBV5-1 and TRBJ1-1, with a weak D call TRBD1 (6 bases). Deletions cut 2 bases from V and 5 bases from J, with 13 bases between. Germline CDR1 SGHRS, CDR2 YFSETQ. CDR3 length: 14 amino acids. The CDR3 protein is CASSLNRAETEAFF. CDR3 in DNA: TGCGCCAGCAGCTTAAACAGGGCCGAGACTGAAGCTTTCTTT.

The chain carries TRBV29-1 and TRBJ2-3, with TRBD2 matching 11 bases. V was clipped by 7 bases and J by 8 bases; unmatched bases: 5. Germline-derived CDR1 and CDR2 are SQVTM and ANQGSEA. The CDR3 is 12 amino acids. The CDR3 nucleotides read TGCAGCGGTAGCGGGGGGGCCTCTACGCAGTATTTT. Protein product: CSGSGGASTQYF.

V gene TRBV25-1 combines with J gene TRBJ2-1; 9 bases match TRBD2. Germline values: CDR1 MGHDK, CDR2 SYGVNS. V lost 8 bases, J lost 9 bases, and 5 bases stayed unmatched. This CDR3 contains 12 residues. Written as DNA, the CDR3 is TGTGCCAGCCGGACTAGCGCGGTTGAGCAGTTCTTC. It specifies CASRTSAVEQFF.

The V gene is TRBV27, the J gene TRBJ1-1; 8 nucleotides align to TRBD1. Germline CDR1 MNHEY, CDR2 SMNVEV (reference sequence). V trimming: 5 bases; J trimming: 4 bases; junction bases outside the gene matches: 3. This CDR3 has 13 residues. The CDR3 spells CASSRQGATEAFF. The CDR3 DNA follows: TGTGCCAGCAGTCGCCAGGGGGCCACTGAAGCTTTCTTT.

The chain couples TRBV4-3 to TRBJ2-7; possible D gene TRBD2, 6 bases. V was trimmed by 0 bases and J by 6 bases, leaving 9 bases between them. This CDR3 region has 13 residues. CDR1 is LGHNA, CDR2 YSLEER, per germline. CDR3 DNA: TGCGCCAGCAGCCAAGAGGGGGGTAGCGAGCAGTACTTC. Its protein is CASSQEGGSEQYF.

The chain has TRBV30 and TRBJ2-3; 15 bases map to TRBD2. Germline trimming cut 3 bases from V and 4 bases from J; bases unmatched to any gene: 2. Germline CDR1 GTSNPN, CDR2 SVGIG (reference sequence). The CDR3 runs 15 residues. This CDR3 reads CAWRWTSGGADTQYF. The CDR3, as DNA: TGTGCCTGGAGATGGACTAGCGGGGGGGCAGATACGCAGTATTTT.

Note on this clone: One end of the junction is discordant with germline, which a read error may explain. DNA for the CDR3: TGTGCCAGCAGCTGGAGCGGTGCAAGGTGGGACTTC. It specifies CASSWSGARWDF. The chain has TRBV7-9 and TRBJ2-7, with D perhaps matching TRBD2 (5 bases). The germline CDR1 and CDR2 sequences are SEHNR and FQNEAQ (reference sequence). The CDR3 sequence is 12 residues long.

The chain is built from TRBV5-4 and TRBJ2-6; 7 nucleotides match TRBD1. Per germline, CDR1 SGHNT and CDR2 YYREEE (reference sequence). CDR3 size: 17 residues. The V and J ends lost 9 bases and 0 bases, in that order; junction bases with no gene match: 12. The CDR3 nucleotides read TGTGCCATCCAGCCGAGGTCAGGGGGCTCTGGGGCCAACGTCCTGACTTTC. Protein sequence: CAIQPRSGGSGANVLTF. Drawing the rest from reference TRBV5-4 and TRBJ2-6, the complete variable domain is ETGVTQSPTHLIKTRGQQVTLRCSSQSGHNTVSWYQQALGQGPQFIFQYYREEENGRGNFPPRFSGLQFPNYSSELNVNALELDDSALYLCAIQPRSGGSGANVLTFGAGSRLTVL.

The rearrangement joins TRBV4-3 to TRBJ2-2, with D possibly TRBD1 on 5 matching bases. The V gene's germline CDR1 is LGHNA and CDR2 YSLEER. Trimming shortened V by 0 bases and J by 4 bases, and 15 bases separated the two germline ends. CDR3 length: 17 residues. DNA for the CDR3: TGCGCCAGCAGCCAAGATGGGCCAGGGCTCGCCACCGGGGAGCTGTTTTTT. Encoded protein: CASSQDGPGLATGELFF.

In DNA, the CDR3 is TGTGCCAGCAGCCCTTTAGCGGCGGATTTAGGCGGTGATACGCAGTATTTT. Amino acids: CASSPLAADLGGDTQYF. The genes are TRBV4-2 and TRBJ2-3; tentatively, D is TRBD2 (6 bases). V was pared by 4 bases and J by 6 bases, with 23 bases between. The CDR3 covers 17 residues. Germline CDR1 reads LGHNA; CDR2 reads YNFKEQ.

The CDR3 region is CASRTGTGGLPQHF. The CDR3 nucleotides read TGTGCCAGCAGGACCGGGACAGGGGGCTTGCCCCAGCATTTT. The gene calls are TRBV2 and TRBJ1-5; TRBD1 aligns across 12 bases. CDR1 is SNHLY, CDR2 FYNNEI, per germline. V dropped 6 bases and J dropped 9; count of bases not matched to a gene: 6. The length of the CDR3 is 14 residues.

The chain joins TRBV6-6 to TRBJ2-5; 8 nucleotides agree with TRBD2. V lost 6 bases and J lost 4; bases outside the gene matches: 4. The CDR3 loop spans 13 amino acids. Looked up from germline, CDR1 is MNHNY and CDR2 is SVGAGI (reference sequence). The CDR3 sequence is CASRPGLAETQYF. The CDR3 bases are TGTGCCAGCAGGCCTGGACTAGCAGAGACCCAGTACTTC.

This chain uses TRBV7-2 with TRBJ2-7; TRBD1 matches 8 bases. After removal of 4 bases from V and 6 bases from J, the junction contained 8 bases not matched to a gene. This CDR3 is built from 14 residues. The V gene's germline CDR1 is SGHTA and CDR2 FQGNSA. CDR3: CASSSRTGTTEQYF. CDR3 coding DNA: TGTGCCAGCAGCTCCCGGACAGGGACCACCGAGCAGTACTTC.

The V call is TRBV28, the J call TRBJ2-7; TRBD1 matches 8 bases. Losses at the gene ends were 4 bases for V and 7 bases for J; bases not matched to a gene: 12. This CDR3 comprises 15 residues. The germline CDR1 and CDR2 sequences are MDHEN and SYDVKM. The CDR3 sequence is CASSSPWTGSLEQYF. The CDR3 coding sequence is TGTGCCAGCAGTTCCCCTTGGACAGGGTCCTTAGAGCAGTACTTC.

The chain has TRBV19 and TRBJ1-5; D is uncertain. CDR1 is LNHDA and CDR2 is SQIVND in the germline V gene (reference sequence). Trimming cost V 3 bases and J 9 bases, with 15 bases left between them. The CDR3 length is 14 residues. The CDR3 sequence is CASSIIGGRGPQHF. For the CDR3, the DNA is TGTGCCAGTAGTATTATAGGAGGACGGGGGCCCCAGCATTTT.

This clone came up once. V and J are TRBV27 and TRBJ2-1; 10 bases align to TRBD2. The V gene's germline CDR1 is MNHEY and CDR2 SMNVEV (reference sequence). The CDR3 extends over 16 amino acids. Trimming took 2 bases from V and 7 from J; bases not matched to a gene: 8. This chain's CDR3 is CASSLRSSGRGNEQFF. CDR3 nucleotides: TGTGCCAGCAGTTTAAGGTCTAGCGGGAGAGGGAATGAGCAGTTCTTC.

The V and J genes are TRBV5-6 and TRBJ2-1; 11 bases match TRBD2. This CDR3 has 18 residues. V was pared by 0 bases and J by 3 bases, with 8 bases of the junction left unmatched. Germline values: CDR1 SGHDT, CDR2 YYEEEE. DNA for the CDR3: TGTGCCAGCAGCTTGGTATCGGCTAGCGGGGGGAACTACAATGAGCAGTTCTTC. Its translation: CASSLVSASGGNYNEQFF.

The chain joins TRBV18 to TRBJ1-4; 7 nucleotides match TRBD1. Germline CDR1 reads KGHSH; CDR2 reads LQKENI. After removal of 5 bases from V and 0 bases from J, the junction contained 6 bases not matched to a gene. The CDR3 extends over 16 amino acids. CDR3 in DNA: TGTGCCAGCTCATCCCGACAGGGAACAACTAATGAAAAACTGTTTTTT. Its translation: CASSSRQGTTNEKLFF.

This rearrangement joins TRBV28 to TRBJ2-1, with 7 positions matching TRBD1. Looked up from germline, CDR1 is MDHEN and CDR2 is SYDVKM. V shed 8 bases and J 3 bases; nucleotides not matched to a gene: 13. This CDR3 has 16 amino acids. The CDR3 sequence: CASEDSTGQHYNEQFF. The CDR3 coding sequence is TGTGCCAGCGAGGACTCGACAGGGCAACACTACAATGAGCAGTTCTTC.

V and J are TRBV4-1 and TRBJ2-7; 11 bases are a match to TRBD2. The CDR3 runs 16 residues. Looked up from germline, CDR1 is MGHRA and CDR2 is YSYEKL. Trimming at V came to 0 bases and at J to 7 bases, leaving 8 bases not matched to a gene. DNA of the CDR3: TGCGCCAGCAGCCAAGACCATAGCGGGAGGGCAGGGGAGCAGTACTTC. This codes for CASSQDHSGRAGEQYF.

This clone was observed a handful of times. The chain carries TRBV7-2 and TRBJ2-1; D remains ambiguous. CDR3 length: 14 residues. Trimming cost V 5 bases and J 8 bases, with 16 bases left between them. Germline V gives CDR1 SGHTA, CDR2 FQGNSA. CDR3 amino acids: CASSPRLAADEQFF. CDR3 in DNA: TGTGCCAGCAGCCCAAGACTGGCTGCGGATGAGCAGTTCTTC.